Included here is one T cell receptor (beta chain) sequence, with context. Assay: immunoSEQ multiplex PCR; the TCRdb copy retains only in-frame clones and omits some. Here the sample spans 90,000 to 100,000 clones, around nine tenths being singletons. The germline gives CDR1 SNHLY, CDR2 FYNNEI. This CDR3 is 17 amino acids long. With 6 bases clipped from V and 2 bases from J, the junction kept 5 bases outside the gene matches. The data originate from a study of cytomegalovirus exposure and HLA in healthy donors. The chain is built from TRBV2 and TRBJ2-6; 12 bases match TRBD1. Source material: PBMCs. This clonotype was obtained from a woman in her 30s in good health and CMV-seronegative. Here the CDR3 reads CASRKGTGGAGANVLTF. CDR3 DNA: TGTGCCAGCAGAAAGGGGACAGGGGGCGCTGGGGCCAACGTCCTGACTTTC. The full variable domain, completed using reference TRBV2 and TRBJ2-6, is EPEVTQTPSHQVTQMGQEVILRCVPISNHLYFYWYRQILGQKVEFLVSFYNNEISEKSEIFDDQFSVERPDGSNFTLKIRSTKLEDSAMYFCASRKGTGGAGANVLTFGAGSRLTVL.